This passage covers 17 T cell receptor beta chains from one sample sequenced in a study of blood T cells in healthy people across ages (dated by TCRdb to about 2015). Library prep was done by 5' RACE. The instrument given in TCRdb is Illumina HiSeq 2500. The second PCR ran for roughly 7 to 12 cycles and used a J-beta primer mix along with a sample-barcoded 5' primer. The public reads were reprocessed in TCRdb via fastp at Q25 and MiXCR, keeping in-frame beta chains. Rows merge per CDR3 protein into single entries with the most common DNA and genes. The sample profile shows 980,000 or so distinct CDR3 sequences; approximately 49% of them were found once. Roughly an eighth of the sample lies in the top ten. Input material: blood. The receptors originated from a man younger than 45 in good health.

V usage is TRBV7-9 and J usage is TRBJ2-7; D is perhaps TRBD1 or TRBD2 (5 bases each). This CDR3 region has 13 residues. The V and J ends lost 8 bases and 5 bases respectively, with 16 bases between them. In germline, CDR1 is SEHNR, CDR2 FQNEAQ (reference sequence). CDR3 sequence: CASCRGEQDEQYF. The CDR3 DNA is TGTGCCAGCTGCCGGGGAGAACAGGACGAGCAGTACTTC.

The CDR3 spells CAISENEGGDAEAFF. CDR3 coding DNA: TGTGCCATCAGTGAGAATGAGGGCGGTGACGCTGAAGCTTTCTTT. The V and J genes are TRBV10-3 and TRBJ1-1; D remains unclear. Trimming pared 2 bases from V and 6 bases from J, leaving 16 bases between. The CDR3 is 15 amino acids. Germline loops: CDR1 ENHRY, CDR2 SYGVKD.

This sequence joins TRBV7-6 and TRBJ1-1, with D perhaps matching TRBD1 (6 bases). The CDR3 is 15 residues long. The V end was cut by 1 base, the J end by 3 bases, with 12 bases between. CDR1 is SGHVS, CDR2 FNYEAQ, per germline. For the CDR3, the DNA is TGTGCCAGCAGCTTAGACGGGCAGGGGTACACTGAAGCTTTCTTT. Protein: CASSLDGQGYTEAFF.

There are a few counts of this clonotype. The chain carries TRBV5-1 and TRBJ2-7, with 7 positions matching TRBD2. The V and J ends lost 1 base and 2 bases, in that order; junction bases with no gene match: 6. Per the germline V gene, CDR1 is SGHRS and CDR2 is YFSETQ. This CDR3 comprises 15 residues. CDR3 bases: TGCGCCAGCAGCTTGCGTGGACTAGGGACCTACGAGCAGTACTTC. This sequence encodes CASSLRGLGTYEQYF.

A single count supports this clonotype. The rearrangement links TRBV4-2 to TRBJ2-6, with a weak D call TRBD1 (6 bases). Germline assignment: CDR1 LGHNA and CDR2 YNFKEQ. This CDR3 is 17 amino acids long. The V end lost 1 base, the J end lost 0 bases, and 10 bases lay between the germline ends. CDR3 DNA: TGTGCCAGCAGCCAAGTGGACAGTTTCTCTGGGGCCAACGTCCTGACTTTC. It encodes CASSQVDSFSGANVLTF.

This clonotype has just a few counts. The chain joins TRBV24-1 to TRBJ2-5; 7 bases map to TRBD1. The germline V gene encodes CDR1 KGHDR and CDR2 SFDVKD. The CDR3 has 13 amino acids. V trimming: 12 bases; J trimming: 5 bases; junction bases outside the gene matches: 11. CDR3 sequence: CAARKGAEETQYF. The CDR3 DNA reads TGTGCCGCCCGAAAGGGGGCTGAGGAGACCCAGTACTTC.

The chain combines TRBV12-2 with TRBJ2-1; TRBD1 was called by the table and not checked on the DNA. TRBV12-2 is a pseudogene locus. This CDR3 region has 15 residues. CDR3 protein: CASQVGGSSYNEQFF. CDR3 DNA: TGTGCAAGTCAAGTGGGCGGGAGCTCCTACAATGAGCAGTTCTTC.

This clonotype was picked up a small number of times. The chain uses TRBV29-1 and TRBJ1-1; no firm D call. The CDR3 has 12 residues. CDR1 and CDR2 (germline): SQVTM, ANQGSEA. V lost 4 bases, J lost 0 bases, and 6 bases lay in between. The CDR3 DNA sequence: TGCAGCGTTGGAGTGGTGAACACTGAAGCTTTCTTT. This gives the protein CSVGVVNTEAFF.

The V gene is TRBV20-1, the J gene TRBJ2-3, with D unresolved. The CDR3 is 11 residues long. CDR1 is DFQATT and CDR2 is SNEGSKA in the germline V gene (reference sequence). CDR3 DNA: TGCGTCTTTACTAGCACAGATACGCAGTATTTT. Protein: CVFTSTDTQYF.

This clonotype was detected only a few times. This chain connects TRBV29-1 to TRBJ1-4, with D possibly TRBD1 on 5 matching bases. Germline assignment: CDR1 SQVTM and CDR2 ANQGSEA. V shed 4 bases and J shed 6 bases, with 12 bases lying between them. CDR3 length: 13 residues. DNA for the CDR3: TGCAGCGTTGTGGGGTCGGGGCATGAAAAACTGTTTTTT. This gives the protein CSVVGSGHEKLFF.

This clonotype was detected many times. CDR3 in amino acids: CSVEENGQGYEQYF. CDR3 bases: TGCAGCGTTGAAGAGAACGGACAAGGTTACGAGCAGTACTTC. The gene calls are TRBV29-1 and TRBJ2-7; possible D gene TRBD1, 5 bases. Looked up from germline, CDR1 is SQVTM and CDR2 is ANQGSEA. Between the trimmed V and J ends, which lost 0 bases and 4 bases, there was a span of 13 bases. The CDR3 has 14 residues.

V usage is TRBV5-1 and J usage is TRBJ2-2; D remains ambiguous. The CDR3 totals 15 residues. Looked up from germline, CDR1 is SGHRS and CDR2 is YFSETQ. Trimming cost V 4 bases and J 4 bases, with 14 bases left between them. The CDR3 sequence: CASSQNLQRTGELFF. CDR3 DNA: TGCGCCAGCAGCCAAAACCTTCAGCGCACCGGGGAGCTGTTTTTT.

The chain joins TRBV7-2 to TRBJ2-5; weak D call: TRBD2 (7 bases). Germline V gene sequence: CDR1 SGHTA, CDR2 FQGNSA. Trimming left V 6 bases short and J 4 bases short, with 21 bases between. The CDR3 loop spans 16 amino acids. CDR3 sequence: CASSQSWGGPGETQYF. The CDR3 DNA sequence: TGTGCCAGCAGTCAGAGTTGGGGGGGCCCAGGAGAGACCCAGTACTTC.

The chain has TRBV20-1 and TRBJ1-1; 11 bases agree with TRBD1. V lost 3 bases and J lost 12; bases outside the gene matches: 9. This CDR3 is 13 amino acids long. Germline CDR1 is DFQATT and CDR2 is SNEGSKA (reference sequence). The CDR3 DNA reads TGCAGTGCTAGTAGGGGACAGGGGGGAGAACCTTTCTTT. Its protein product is CSASRGQGGEPFF.

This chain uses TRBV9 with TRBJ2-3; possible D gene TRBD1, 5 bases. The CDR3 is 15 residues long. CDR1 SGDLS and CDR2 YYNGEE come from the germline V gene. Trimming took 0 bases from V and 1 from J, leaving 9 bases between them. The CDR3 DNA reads TGTGCCAGCAGCGTAGGGGTAGGGGGCACAGATACGCAGTATTTT. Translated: CASSVGVGGTDTQYF.

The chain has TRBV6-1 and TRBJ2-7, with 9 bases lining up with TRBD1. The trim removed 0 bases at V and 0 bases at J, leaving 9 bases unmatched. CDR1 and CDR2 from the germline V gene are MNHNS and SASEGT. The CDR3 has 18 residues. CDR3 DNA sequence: TGTGCCAGCAGTGAAGCGATTCCCAGGACAGGGGACTCCTACGAGCAGTACTTC. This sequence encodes CASSEAIPRTGDSYEQYF.

Here the CDR3 DNA reads TGCGCCAGCAGCCAAGATGAAATGACACGGGCTCAGCCCCAGCATTTT. It codes for CASSQDEMTRAQPQHF. The chain has TRBV4-1 and TRBJ1-5; D is unclear. Germline V gene lookup returns CDR1 MGHRA and CDR2 YSYEKL. V lost 0 bases and J 6 bases, leaving 15 bases between the germline ends. This CDR3 is built from 16 residues.